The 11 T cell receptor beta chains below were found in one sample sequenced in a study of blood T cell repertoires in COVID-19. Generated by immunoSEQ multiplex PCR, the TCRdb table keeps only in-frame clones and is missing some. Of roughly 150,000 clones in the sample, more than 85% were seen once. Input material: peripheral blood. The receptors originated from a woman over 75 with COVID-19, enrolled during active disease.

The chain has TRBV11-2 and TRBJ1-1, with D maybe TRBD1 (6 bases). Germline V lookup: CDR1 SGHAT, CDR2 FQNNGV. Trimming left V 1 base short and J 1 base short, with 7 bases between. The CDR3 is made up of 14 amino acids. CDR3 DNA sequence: TGTGCCAGCAGCTTAGGAGGGGGGAACACTGAAGCTTTCTTT. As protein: CASSLGGGNTEAFF.

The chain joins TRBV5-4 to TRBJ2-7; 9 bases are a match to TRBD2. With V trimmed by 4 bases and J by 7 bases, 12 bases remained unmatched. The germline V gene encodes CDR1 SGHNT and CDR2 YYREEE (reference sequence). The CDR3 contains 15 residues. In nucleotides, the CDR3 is TGTGCCAGCAGCCCACTAGCGGGCGAGGGGGGGGAGCAGTACTTC. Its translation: CASSPLAGEGGEQYF.

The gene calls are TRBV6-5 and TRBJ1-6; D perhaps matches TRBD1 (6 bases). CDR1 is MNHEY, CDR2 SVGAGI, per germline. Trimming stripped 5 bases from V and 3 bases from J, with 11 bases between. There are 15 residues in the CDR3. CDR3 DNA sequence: TGTGCCAGCAGTCCCACACAGGGCTATAATTCACCCCTCCACTTT. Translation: CASSPTQGYNSPLHF.

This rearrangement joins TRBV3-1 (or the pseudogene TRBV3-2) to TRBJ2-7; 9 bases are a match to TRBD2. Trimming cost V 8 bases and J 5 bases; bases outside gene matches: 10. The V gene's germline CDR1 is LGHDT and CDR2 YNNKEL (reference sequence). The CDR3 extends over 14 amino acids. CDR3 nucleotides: TGTGCCAGCCAGAAGGCGGGAGGGCCAAACGAGCAGTACTTC. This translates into CASQKAGGPNEQYF.

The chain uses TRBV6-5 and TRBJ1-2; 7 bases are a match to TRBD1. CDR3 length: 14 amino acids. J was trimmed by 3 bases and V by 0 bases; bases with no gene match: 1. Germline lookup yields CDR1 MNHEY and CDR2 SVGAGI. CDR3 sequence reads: CASSYSTGHYGYTF. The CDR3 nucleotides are TGTGCCAGCAGTTACTCGACAGGGCACTATGGCTACACCTTC.

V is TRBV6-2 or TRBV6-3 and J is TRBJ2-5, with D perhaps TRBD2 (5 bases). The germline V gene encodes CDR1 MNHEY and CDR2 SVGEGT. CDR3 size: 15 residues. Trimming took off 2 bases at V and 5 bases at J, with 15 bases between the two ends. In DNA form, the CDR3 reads TGTGCCAGCAGTTACCCATCACTAGGTGGGGAGACCCAGTACTTC. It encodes CASSYPSLGGETQYF.

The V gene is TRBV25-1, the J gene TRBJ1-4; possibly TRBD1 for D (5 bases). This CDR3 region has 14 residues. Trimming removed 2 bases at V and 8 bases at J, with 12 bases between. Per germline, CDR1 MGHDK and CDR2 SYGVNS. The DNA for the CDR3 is TGTGCCAGCAGTGAAATCCAGGGCCACGAAAAACTGTTTTTT. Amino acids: CASSEIQGHEKLFF.

CDR3 in DNA: TGTGCCAGCAGCGTAGGAGGTAGCGAGTATACAGATACGCAGTATTTT. It specifies CASSVGGSEYTDTQYF. The J gene is TRBJ2-3, the V gene TRBV9; tentative D call: TRBD2 (5 bases). The V end lost 0 bases, the J end lost 3 bases, and 14 bases lay between the germline ends. The CDR3 has 16 amino acids. Germline lookup yields CDR1 SGDLS and CDR2 YYNGEE.

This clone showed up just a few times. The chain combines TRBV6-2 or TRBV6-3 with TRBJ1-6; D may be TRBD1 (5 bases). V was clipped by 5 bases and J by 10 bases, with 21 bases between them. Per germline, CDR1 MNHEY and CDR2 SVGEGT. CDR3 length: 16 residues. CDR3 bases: TGTGCCAGCAGTCCCGCAACAGGCACCGCCCGATCACCCCTCCACTTT. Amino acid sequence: CASSPATGTARSPLHF.

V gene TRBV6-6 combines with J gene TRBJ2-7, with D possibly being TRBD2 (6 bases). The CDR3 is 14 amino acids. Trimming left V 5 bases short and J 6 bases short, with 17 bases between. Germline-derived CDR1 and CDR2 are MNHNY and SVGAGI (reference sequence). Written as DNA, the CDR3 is TGTGCCAGCAGTGAGGGACTTCCACCAGGCGAGCAGTACTTC. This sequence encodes CASSEGLPPGEQYF.

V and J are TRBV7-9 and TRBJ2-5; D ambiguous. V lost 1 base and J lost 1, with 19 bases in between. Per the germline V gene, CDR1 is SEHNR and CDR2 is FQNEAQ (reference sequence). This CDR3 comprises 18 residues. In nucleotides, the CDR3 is TGTGCCAGCAGCTTAGGCCAGTTAAATTGGGCTTTCCAAGAGACCCAGTACTTC. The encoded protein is CASSLGQLNWAFQETQYF.